The sequence of this T cell receptor beta chain was determined in a study of blood T cell repertoires in COVID-19. Study-level information: Researchers got acute and convalescent COVID-19 samples from the United States, Italy and Spain. T cells, B-cell-depleted T cells, or PBMCs supplied cDNA or gDNA.

Source study methods: Reference gene primer amplification in the assay estimated nucleated cell counts. Using immunoSEQ multiplex PCR, the repertoire was profiled, and TCRdb retains in-frame clones only, with some absent. From that table come the V and J calls and clone size; the DNA was used to work out D and trimming. The sample shows around 95,000 clones, just over 90% of them seen only once. Germline V gene sequence: CDR1 LGHDT, CDR2 YNNKEL (reference sequence). V was clipped by 1 base and J by 5 bases; unmatched bases: 11. The CDR3 extends over 17 amino acids. The V and J genes are TRBV3-1 (or the pseudogene TRBV3-2) and TRBJ2-5, with 9 nucleotides matching TRBD2. Sequenced input: peripheral blood. The sequence was obtained from a man between 50 and 59 years old with active COVID-19. The CDR3 reads CASSQVNSGRYGETQYF. In nucleotides, the CDR3 is TGTGCCAGCAGCCAAGTTAATAGCGGGAGATATGGGGAGACCCAGTACTTC.